This T cell receptor (beta chain) originates from a study of cytomegalovirus exposure and HLA in healthy donors. Findings and caveats of the study: In a later analysis, most CMV-associated TCR beta chains appeared HLA-restricted. In a later analysis, several top co-occurrence clusters appeared linked to parvovirus B19, influenza, CMV and Epstein-Barr virus. One later analysis reportedly identified an Asian-associated ancestry cluster that showed fewer N-insertions than the roughly 670-donor mean. Previous analysis showed most TCR beta V segments were productive about 90% or about 30% of the time.

As to this clone: The target antigen is unknown.

PCR employed 60 Vbeta and 13 Jbeta primers. Clones were read by immunoSEQ multiplex PCR, and TCRdb kept only the in-frame ones, dropping some. The sample includes 130,000 to 150,000 clones. The germline gives CDR1 SQVTM, CDR2 ANQGSEA. The CDR3 sequence is 14 residues long. V lost 4 bases to trimming and J lost 5 bases; unmatched junction nucleotides: 8. This sequence joins TRBV29-1 and TRBJ1-5, with 7 bases fitting TRBD1. The sequence was obtained from a male donor in good health and CMV-seronegative. Sequencing was carried out using PBMCs. The CDR3 loop reads CSVGGWGTDQPQHF. DNA for the CDR3: TGCAGCGTTGGCGGATGGGGGACAGATCAGCCCCAGCATTTT.